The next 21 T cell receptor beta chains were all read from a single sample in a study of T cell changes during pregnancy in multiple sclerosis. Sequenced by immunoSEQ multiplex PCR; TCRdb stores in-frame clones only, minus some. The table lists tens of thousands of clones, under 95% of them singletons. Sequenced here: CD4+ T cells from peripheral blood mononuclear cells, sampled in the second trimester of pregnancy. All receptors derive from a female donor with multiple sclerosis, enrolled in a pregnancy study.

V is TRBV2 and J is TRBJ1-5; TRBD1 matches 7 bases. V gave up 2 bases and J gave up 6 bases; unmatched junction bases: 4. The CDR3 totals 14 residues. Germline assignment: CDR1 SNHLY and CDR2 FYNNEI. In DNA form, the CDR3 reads TGTGCCAGCAGTGAAACAGGGGCGGCTCAGCCCCAGCATTTT. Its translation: CASSETGAAQPQHF.

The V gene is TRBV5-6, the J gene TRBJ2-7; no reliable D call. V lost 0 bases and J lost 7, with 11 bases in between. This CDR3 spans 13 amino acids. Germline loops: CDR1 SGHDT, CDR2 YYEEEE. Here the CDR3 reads CASSLDGVREQYF. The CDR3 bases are TGTGCCAGCAGCTTGGACGGAGTGAGAGAGCAGTACTTC.

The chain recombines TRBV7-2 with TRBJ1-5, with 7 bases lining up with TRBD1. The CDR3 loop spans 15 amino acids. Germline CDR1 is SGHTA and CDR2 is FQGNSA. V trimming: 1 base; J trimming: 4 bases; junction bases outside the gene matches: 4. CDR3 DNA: TGTGCCAGCAGCTTAGTGTCAGGGGGGAATCAGCCCCAGCATTTT. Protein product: CASSLVSGGNQPQHF.

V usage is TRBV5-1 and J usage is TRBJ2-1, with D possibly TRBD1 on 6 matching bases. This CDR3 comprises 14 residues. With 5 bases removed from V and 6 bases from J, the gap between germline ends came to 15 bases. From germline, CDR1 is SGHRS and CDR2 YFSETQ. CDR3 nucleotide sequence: TGCGCCAGCAGTGTGGGACATAAGGGCAATGAGCAGTTCTTC. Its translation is CASSVGHKGNEQFF.

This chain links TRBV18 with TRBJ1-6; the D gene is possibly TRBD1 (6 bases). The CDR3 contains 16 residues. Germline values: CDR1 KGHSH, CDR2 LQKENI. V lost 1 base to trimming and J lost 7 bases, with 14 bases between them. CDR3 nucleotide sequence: TGTGCCAGCTCACCACTGCGGGGGGCACGGAATTCACCCCTCCACTTT. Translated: CASSPLRGARNSPLHF.

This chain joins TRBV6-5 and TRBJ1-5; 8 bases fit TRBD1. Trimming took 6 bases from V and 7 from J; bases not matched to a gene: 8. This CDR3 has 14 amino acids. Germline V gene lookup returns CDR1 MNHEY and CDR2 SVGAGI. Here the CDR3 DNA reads TGTGCCAGCAGCCTCTCTCAGGGGGCCCAGCCCCAGCATTTT. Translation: CASSLSQGAQPQHF.

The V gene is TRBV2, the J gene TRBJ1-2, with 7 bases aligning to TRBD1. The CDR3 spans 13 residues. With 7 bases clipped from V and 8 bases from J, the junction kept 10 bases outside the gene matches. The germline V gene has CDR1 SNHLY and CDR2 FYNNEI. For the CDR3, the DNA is TGTGCCAGCACCCCGTCAGGGGGGCACGGCTACACCTTC. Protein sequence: CASTPSGGHGYTF.

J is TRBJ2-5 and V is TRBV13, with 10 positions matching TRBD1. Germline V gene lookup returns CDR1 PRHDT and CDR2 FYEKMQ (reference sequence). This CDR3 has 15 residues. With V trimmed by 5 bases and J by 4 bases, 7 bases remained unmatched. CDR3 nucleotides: TGTGCCAGCAGCCTCACCGGGACAGGGGTAGAGACCCAGTACTTC. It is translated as CASSLTGTGVETQYF.

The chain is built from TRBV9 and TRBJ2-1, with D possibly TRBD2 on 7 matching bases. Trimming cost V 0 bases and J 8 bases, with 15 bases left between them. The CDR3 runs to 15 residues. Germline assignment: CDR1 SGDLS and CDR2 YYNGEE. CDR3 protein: CASSVGGRGFDEQFF. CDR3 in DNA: TGTGCCAGCAGCGTAGGGGGGAGGGGGTTCGATGAGCAGTTCTTC.

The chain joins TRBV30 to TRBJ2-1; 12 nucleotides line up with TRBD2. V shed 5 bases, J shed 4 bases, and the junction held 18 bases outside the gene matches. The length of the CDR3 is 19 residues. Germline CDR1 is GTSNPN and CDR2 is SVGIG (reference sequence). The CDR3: CAWARVGLAGNRGYNEQFF. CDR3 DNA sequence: TGTGCCTGGGCCAGAGTAGGACTAGCGGGGAACCGAGGTTACAATGAGCAGTTCTTC.

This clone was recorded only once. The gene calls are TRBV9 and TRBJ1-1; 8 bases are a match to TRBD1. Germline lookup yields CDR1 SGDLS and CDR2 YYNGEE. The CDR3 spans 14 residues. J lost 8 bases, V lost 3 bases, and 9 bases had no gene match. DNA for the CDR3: TGTGCCAGCAGCGCCGGACAGGGTTGGTCAGAAGCTTTCTTT. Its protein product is CASSAGQGWSEAFF.

This CDR3 reads CASSPGQGETQYF. The DNA for the CDR3 is TGTGCCAGCAGCCCGGGACAGGGAGAGACCCAGTACTTC. The rearrangement joins TRBV6-4 to TRBJ2-5, with 9 bases that match TRBD1. The CDR3 runs 13 residues. CDR1 and CDR2 (germline): MRHNA, SNTAGT. V was clipped by 6 bases and J by 4 bases; unmatched bases: 3.

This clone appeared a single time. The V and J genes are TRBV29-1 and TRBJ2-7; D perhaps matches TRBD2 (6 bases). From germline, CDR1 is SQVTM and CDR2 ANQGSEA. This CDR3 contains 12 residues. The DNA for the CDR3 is TGCTCGGGCGGGGCCCCTCCCTACGAGCAGTACTTC. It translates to CSGGAPPYEQYF.

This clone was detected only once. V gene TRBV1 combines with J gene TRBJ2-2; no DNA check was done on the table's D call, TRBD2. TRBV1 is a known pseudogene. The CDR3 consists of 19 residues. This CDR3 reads CTSSQDFIVERGSTGELFF. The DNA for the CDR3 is TGCACCAGCAGCCAAGATTTCATTGTGGAGCGGGGAAGCACCGGGGAGCTGTTTTTT.

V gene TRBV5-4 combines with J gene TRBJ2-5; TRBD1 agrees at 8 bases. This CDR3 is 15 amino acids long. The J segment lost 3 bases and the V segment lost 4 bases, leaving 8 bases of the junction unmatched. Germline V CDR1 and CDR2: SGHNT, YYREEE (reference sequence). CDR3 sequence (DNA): TGTGCCAGCAGCGCCCAGACAGGGGTGAAAGAGACCCAGTACTTC. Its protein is CASSAQTGVKETQYF.

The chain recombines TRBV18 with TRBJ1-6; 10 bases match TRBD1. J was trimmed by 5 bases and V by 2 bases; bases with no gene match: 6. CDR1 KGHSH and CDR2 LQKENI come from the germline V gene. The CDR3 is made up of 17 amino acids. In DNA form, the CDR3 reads TGTGCCAGCTCACCAACGACAGGGGGCGCAGATAATTCACCCCTCCACTTT. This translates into CASSPTTGGADNSPLHF.

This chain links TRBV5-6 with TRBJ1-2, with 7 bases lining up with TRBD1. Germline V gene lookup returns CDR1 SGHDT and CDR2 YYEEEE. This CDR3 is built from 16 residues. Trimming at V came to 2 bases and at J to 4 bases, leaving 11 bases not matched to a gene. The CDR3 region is CASSLLAGTEIYGYTF. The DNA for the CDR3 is TGTGCCAGCAGCTTATTAGCCGGGACAGAGATCTATGGCTACACCTTC.

CDR3 loop: CASSLDRNYEQYF. The CDR3 region has the DNA TGCGCCAGCAGCTTAGACAGGAACTACGAGCAGTACTTC. V and J are TRBV5-1 and TRBJ2-7; maybe TRBD1 (6 bases). The V end was cut by 2 bases, the J end by 3 bases, with 9 bases between. Germline V lookup: CDR1 SGHRS, CDR2 YFSETQ. CDR3 size: 13 residues.

For the CDR3, the DNA is TGTGCCAGCAGTTTATCTCTCGGGGGGAATCAGCCCCAGCATTTT. Residues: CASSLSLGGNQPQHF. The J gene is TRBJ1-5, the V gene TRBV27, with D possibly matching TRBD1 (5 bases). This CDR3 comprises 15 residues. Germline V lookup: CDR1 MNHEY, CDR2 SMNVEV (reference sequence). V lost 0 bases and J lost 4, with 10 bases in between.

CDR3: CASSILLGGYTF. The CDR3 region has the DNA TGTGCCAGCAGCATCTTACTGGGCGGCTACACCTTC. The rearrangement uses TRBV5-6 and TRBJ1-2, with unresolved D. V was clipped by 4 bases and J by 8 bases, with 12 bases between them. CDR3 length: 12 residues. Germline V CDR1 and CDR2: SGHDT, YYEEEE.

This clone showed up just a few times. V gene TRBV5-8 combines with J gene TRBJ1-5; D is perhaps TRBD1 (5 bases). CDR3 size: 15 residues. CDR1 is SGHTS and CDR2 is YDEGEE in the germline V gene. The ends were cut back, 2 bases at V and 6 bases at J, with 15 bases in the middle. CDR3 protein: CASSLTGRASQPQHF. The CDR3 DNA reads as TGTGCCAGCAGCTTAACGGGCAGGGCCTCTCAGCCCCAGCATTTT.